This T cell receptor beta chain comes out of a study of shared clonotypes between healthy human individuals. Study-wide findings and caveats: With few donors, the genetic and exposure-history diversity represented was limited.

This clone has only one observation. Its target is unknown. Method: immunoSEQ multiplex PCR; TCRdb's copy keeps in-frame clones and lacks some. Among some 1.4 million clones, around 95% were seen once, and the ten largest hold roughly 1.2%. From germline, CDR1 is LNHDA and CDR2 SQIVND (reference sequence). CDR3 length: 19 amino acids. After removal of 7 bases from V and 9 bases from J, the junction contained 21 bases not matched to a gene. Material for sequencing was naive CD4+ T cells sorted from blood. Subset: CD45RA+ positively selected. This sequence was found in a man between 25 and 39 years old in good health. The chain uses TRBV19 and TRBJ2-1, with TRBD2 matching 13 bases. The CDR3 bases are TGTGCCAGTACCCATATGGGGACTAGCGGGACGCCATTCCGGGGTGAGCAGTTCTTC. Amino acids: CASTHMGTSGTPFRGEQFF.